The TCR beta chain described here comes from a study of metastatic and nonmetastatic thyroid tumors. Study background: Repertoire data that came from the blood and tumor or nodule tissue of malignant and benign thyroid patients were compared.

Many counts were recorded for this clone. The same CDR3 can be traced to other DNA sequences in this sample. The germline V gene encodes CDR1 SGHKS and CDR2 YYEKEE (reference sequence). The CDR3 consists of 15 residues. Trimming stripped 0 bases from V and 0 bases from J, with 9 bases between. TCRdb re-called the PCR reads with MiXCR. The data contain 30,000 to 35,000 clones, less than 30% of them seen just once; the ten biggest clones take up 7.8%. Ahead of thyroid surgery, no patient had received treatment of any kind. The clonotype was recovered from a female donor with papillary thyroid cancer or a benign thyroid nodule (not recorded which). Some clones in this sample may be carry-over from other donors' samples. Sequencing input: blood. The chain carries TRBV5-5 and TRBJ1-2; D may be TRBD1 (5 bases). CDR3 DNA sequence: TGTGCCAGCAGCTTGGATTGGGGGACTAACTATGGCTACACCTTC. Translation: CASSLDWGTNYGYTF.